One TCR beta chain is described in this entry. Its antigen is undetermined. The data belong to a study of blood T cells in healthy people across ages. The CDR3 totals 15 residues. The V gene's germline CDR1 is MNHEY and CDR2 SVGAGI. Trimming left V 5 bases short and J 11 bases short, with 19 bases between. Researchers isolated at least 6 million PBMCs per sample. The authors ran a second PCR of 7 to 11 cycles using a sample-barcoded 5' primer and a J-beta primer mix. TCRdb independently ran MiXCR on the 5' RACE reads; one entry per CDR3 protein. Of 850,000 to 1,000,000 distinct CDR3 sequences in the sample, under 50% were seen once. General observations from the study: Conclusively comparing naive with antigen-experienced cells was impossible with unsorted PBMCs.

This sequence originates from a man under 40 in good health. This rearrangement joins TRBV6-5 to TRBJ1-6, with no clear D. Material for sequencing was blood. CDR3: CASSDTGPSGTPLHF. The CDR3 bases are TGTGCCAGCAGTGACACCGGGCCCAGTGGGACACCCCTCCACTTT.